This TCR beta chain was recorded in a study of cytomegalovirus exposure and HLA in healthy donors (dated by TCRdb to the late 2010s). With regard to the full study: An earlier analysis of 550 to 700 of the donors reported 250 to 350 Gb of sequence data and 117 million unique TCR beta sequences from 190 million or so T cells. High-throughput TCR immunosequencing, statistical association of individual TCRs with disease status, and machine learning were combined to predict cytomegalovirus infection status. The number of typed donors differed by locus: about 620-640 for A, B, C, DRB1 and DQB1; 500 to 550 for DQA1; over 600 for DPA1; and around 490 for DPB1. Of the 300 to 500 genotyped donors, roughly 80% were placed in the genetic ancestry cluster associated with self-reported Caucasian donors. Five DR-DQ haplotypes were treated as single units for association and clustering because of strong linkage in the cohort. Both class I and class II loci were covered by HLA typing, at four-digit resolution. The study profiled the T cell repertoires of under 850 subjects by immunosequencing and related them to cytomegalovirus serostatus. Rather than using new phenotypic data, the later analysis identified candidate immune exposures from TCR beta sequences and from how often those sequences occurred across donors. Donor age, sex, ethnicity and CMV serostatus were compiled together with the repertoire data. The aim of the study was to test whether cataloging public T cell receptors could identify signatures of past pathogen exposure. Across some 400 genotyped donors of the cohort, an average of about 250,000 unique TCR beta nucleotide sequences per donor were sequenced, and 15% to 20% of those sequences were non-productive. Every discovery cohort repertoire had been produced on one sequencing platform. Besides the first cohort of more than 650 subjects, a separate validation cohort made up of over a hundred different subjects was used. In a later genetic analysis, genome-wide SNP genotypes for about 60% of the 666 donors were used, and that subset was treated as a discovery cohort. An early release that covered 500 to 800 HLA-typed donors contained about 290 gigabases of sequencing data and 75 million to 100 million unique TCR sequences. To study patterns of TCR occurrence, a later analysis re-analyzed previously published TCR beta repertoires from 550 to 800 donors and added high-resolution HLA genotyping. To decide whether each TCR beta V gene segment behaved as functional or pseudogenic, an earlier analysis of fewer than 750 of the donors relied on high-throughput TCR beta sequencing. The paper as a whole reports these results and caveats: In an earlier analysis of approximately 590 of the donors, most TCR beta V segments appeared in productive rearrangements about 87% or about 30% of the time, broadly matching IMGT annotations. A total of some 180 TCR beta chains were listed by the study as associated with cytomegalovirus. V-gene and J-gene trimming of TCR beta chains was associated with a missense DCLRE1C variant in a later genetic analysis, and the association was replicated in an independent cohort. HLA typing was unavailable for some donors at each locus, so association tests used only the typed subset. In a later analysis, several top co-occurrence clusters were reported to appear linked to parvovirus B19, influenza, CMV and Epstein-Barr virus. The classifier was reported to diagnose cytomegalovirus status with high specificity and sensitivity in both the original and validation cohorts. According to the authors, the approach could potentially be generalized to other disease states and immunological phenotypes. Across donors, most TCR sequences were observed very rarely, whereas some public TCRs were present in many individuals. Specific HLA alleles were associated with 15,000 to 20,000 TCR beta sequences at a false discovery rate of 0.05 in a later analysis. A group of highly shared sequence variants was considered likely to be a technical artifact of the sequencing pipeline. CMV serostatus was the only immune exposure information available for the cohort. A later analysis found that TCR association rates varied across HLA loci, with DRB1 alleles showing the most associated TCRs and HLA-C alleles the fewest. Correlated functional status among segregating V segments might reflect linkage disequilibrium, but an unknown experimental factor could not be ruled out. A later analysis found that HLA-associated TCR beta chains were more clonally expanded and had lower generation probabilities than equally common non-associated chains. A further reported finding was that TCR beta sequences accurately predicted the HLA-A and HLA-B alleles for most subjects in the first cohort. Three of the identified cytomegalovirus-associated TCR beta chains were confirmed in vitro to be specific for cytomegalovirus antigens. About 17 rarely observed V segments, including chromosome 9 orphons, were excluded from the earlier analysis of approximately 500 of the donors because counts were too low. Compared with the roughly 700-donor mean, donors in an Asian-associated ancestry cluster had fewer N-insertions in productive TCRs, according to a later genetic analysis. Sequencing depth was assumed to be roughly uniform across donors in the presence/absence analyses, though that assumption may not hold. In a later analysis, most CMV-associated TCR beta chains were found to appear HLA-restricted, with HLA associations seemingly driven largely by CMV exposure. The cohort was sequenced for TCR beta chains only, and without alpha or paired-chain data the features that could be detected were limited. Some IMGT-functional V segments, including TRBV6-2 and TRBV6-3, could not be distinguished by the 87-base-pair reads and were therefore excluded. Strong co-occurrence of HLA alleles, especially DR and DQ, made assigning TCR associations to individual alleles difficult.

CDR1 and CDR2, per the germline V gene, are KGHSH and LQKENI. There are 16 amino acids in the CDR3, from cysteine to phenylalanine inclusive. Only CDR3 DNA is held: 48 bases, read in frame from base 1. Deletion took 6 bases off V and 3 bases off J, with a span of 15 bases between the germline ends. The cohort consisted of fewer than 700 healthy bone marrow donors. At the time of sampling, all cohort members were nominally healthy, though unrecorded immune exposures were likely present. The donor was CMV seronegative and belonged to the group of 350 to 400 seronegative cohort members. A peripheral blood sample was collected from each donor, and TCR beta sequencing was performed on peripheral blood mononuclear cells. The Qiagen DNeasy Blood Extraction Kit was used to extract genomic DNA from the blood cell samples. To note about this clone: The clone's antigen remains unknown. Qualities for individual bases were not recorded, and no much larger clone is one base off.

To prepare the library, the immunoSEQ multiplex PCR assay was applied. For the multiplex PCR, a mixture combining 60 forward primers for TCR Vbeta segments and 13 reverse primers for TCR Jbeta segments was used. The CDR3 region of rearranged TCR beta genes was amplified from genomic DNA by a multiplex PCR assay. On the Illumina HiSeq System, the amplified TCR beta libraries were sequenced as 87-base-pair reads. The published analysis was carried out like this. Across the 700 or so repertoires, a later analysis counted approximately 75 million unique TCR beta chains, some 11 million of which were shared by at least two donors. Raw reads were error-corrected and collapsed into unique sequences by a nearest-neighbor algorithm in which closely related sequences were merged to remove PCR and sequencing errors. CDR3 sequences were aligned to IMGT reference sequences to assign V, D and J gene segments. For a sequence to be retained, at least a six-nucleotide match to both a V gene segment and a J gene segment was required. Rearrangements were called productive when the CDR3 lacked stop codons and stayed in frame with V and J; all others were non-productive. Following IMGT convention, CDR3 was defined as the stretch from the second conserved V-encoded cysteine up to the conserved J-encoded phenylalanine. In an earlier analysis of around 640 of the donors, sequences lacking an unambiguous match to a single V gene segment were excluded. An earlier analysis of about 600 of the donors called V segments functional above 56.7% productive rearrangements and segregating when the between-donor standard deviation exceeded 5%. To diagnose cytomegalovirus status from the catalog of TCR beta chain sequences, a statistical classification framework was built. V and J gene assignment, in a later analysis, came from comparing TCR nucleotide sequences with IMGT/GENE-DB human TR gene sequences. A later analysis assigned CDR3 sequences and most-parsimonious VDJ recombination scenarios with the TCRdist pipeline. In a later analysis, every TCR beta chain was defined by the combination of its CDR3 amino acid sequence and its V-gene family, and reads without a unique V-gene family were dropped. A later analysis removed 600 or so highly shared, low-generation-probability nucleotide sequences to deal with suspected cross-contamination and a sequencing artifact. In a later analysis, a clonal expansion index for each public chain was calculated from normalized within-repertoire ranks of inferred template counts. In a later analysis, generation probabilities were computed using a VDJ recombination model fitted to out-of-frame rearrangements, and the results were checked against IGoR. In a later analysis, hypergeometric tests were used to score TCR-TCR, TCR-HLA and TCR-CMV co-occurrence, with a repertoire-size bias correction applied to TCR pairs. To estimate false discovery rates, a later analysis permuted the HLA or CMV assignments 20 times. A later analysis grouped co-occurring TCRs with DBSCAN, adding TCRdist sequence similarity when clustering within HLA-allele-positive subsets. Repertoires with fewer than 30,000 or more than 120,000 public chains, plus five repertoires with anomalous nucleotide sharing, were excluded from co-occurrence clustering. The immuneACCESS repertoire file appears here via TCRdb, limited to in-frame rearrangements. These files lack a portion of the clones; in checked studies, under half of the deficit traces to unresolved V genes, and the cause of the others is not known. For V, J and clone size, that table is used; D and trimming come from the DNA. The sample includes 200,000 to 250,000 clones, with roughly 78% observed a single time. Of the sample, 0.47% is held by the ten largest clones.

The specimen was PBMCs. The rearrangement joined TRBV18 to TRBJ2-6; TRBD1 is perhaps the D gene, given 6 matching bases. The TCR sequence derives from a boy under 18 in good health and CMV-seronegative. The nucleotide sequence reads TGTGCCAGCTCCAGGACAGACGGTGGTGGGGCCAACGTCCTGACTTTC. Its amino acids are CASSRTDGGGANVLTF.